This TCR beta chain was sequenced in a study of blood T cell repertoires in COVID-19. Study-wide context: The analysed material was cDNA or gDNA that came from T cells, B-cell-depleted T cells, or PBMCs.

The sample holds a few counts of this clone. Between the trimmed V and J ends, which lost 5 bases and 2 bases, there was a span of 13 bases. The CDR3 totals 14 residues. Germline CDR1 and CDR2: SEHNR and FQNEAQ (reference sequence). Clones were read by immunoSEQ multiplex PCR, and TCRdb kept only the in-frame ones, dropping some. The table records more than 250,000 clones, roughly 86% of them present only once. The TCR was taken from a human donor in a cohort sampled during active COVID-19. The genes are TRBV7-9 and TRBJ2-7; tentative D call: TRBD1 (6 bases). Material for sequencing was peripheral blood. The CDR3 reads CASSRSGAAYEQYF. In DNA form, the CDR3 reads TGTGCCAGCAGCCGATCAGGGGCGGCCTACGAGCAGTACTTC.